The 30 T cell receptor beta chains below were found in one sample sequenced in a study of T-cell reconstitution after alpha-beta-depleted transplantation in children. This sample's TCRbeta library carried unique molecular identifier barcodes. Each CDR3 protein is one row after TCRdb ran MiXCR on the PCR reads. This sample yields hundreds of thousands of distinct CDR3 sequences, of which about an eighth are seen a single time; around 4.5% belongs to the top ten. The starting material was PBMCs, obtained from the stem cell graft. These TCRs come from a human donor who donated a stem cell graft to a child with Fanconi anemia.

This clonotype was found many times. The CDR3 sequence: CASSLALSTAVNEKLFF. The CDR3 DNA is TGTGCCAGCAGCTTAGCCCTCTCGACAGCCGTAAATGAAAAACTGTTTTTT. The V gene is TRBV7-8, the J gene TRBJ1-4; a weak D match, TRBD1 (5 bases). V lost 0 bases and J 5 bases, leaving 16 bases between the germline ends. Germline-derived CDR1 and CDR2 are SGHVS and FQNEAQ. CDR3 size: 17 residues.

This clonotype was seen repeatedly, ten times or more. The DNA for the CDR3 is TGTGCCAGCTCATACGTCGGCGGGAGGAGCACAGATACGCAGTATTTT. Translating it yields CASSYVGGRSTDTQYF. The rearrangement joins TRBV18 to TRBJ2-3; TRBD2 matches 8 bases. This CDR3 contains 16 residues. The germline V gene encodes CDR1 KGHSH and CDR2 LQKENI. The ends lost 5 bases at V and 0 bases at J; junction bases unmatched: 7.

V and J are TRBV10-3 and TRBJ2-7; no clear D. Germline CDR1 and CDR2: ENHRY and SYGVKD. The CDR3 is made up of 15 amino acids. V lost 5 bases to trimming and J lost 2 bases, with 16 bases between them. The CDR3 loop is CAISSTNRRTYEQYF. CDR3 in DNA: TGTGCCATCAGTTCCACCAACAGAAGAACCTACGAGCAGTACTTC.

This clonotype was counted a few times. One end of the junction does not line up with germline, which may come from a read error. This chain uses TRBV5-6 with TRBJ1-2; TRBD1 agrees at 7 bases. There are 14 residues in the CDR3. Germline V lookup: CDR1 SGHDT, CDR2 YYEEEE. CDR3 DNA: TGTGCCAGCACCTTGACAGGGTTCACCTATGGCTACACCTTC. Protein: CASTLTGFTYGYTF.

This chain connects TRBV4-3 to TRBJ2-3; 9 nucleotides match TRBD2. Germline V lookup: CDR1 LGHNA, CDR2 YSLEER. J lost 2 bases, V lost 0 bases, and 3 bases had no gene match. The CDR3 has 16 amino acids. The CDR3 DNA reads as TGCGCCAGCAGCCAAGATAGCGGGGGCCCCACAGATACGCAGTATTTT. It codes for CASSQDSGGPTDTQYF.

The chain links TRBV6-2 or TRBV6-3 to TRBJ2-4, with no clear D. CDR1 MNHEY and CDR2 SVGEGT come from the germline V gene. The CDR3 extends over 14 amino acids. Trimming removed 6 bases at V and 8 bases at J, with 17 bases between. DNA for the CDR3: TGTGCCAGCAGGGATGACAAGGTTGAGGACATTCAGTACTTC. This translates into CASRDDKVEDIQYF.

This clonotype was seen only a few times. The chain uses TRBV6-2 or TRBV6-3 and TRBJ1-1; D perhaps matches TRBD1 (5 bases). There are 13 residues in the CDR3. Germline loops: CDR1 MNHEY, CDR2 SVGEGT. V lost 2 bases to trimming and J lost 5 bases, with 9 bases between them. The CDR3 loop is CASSYGKGTEAFF. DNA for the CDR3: TGTGCCAGCAGTTACGGAAAGGGGACTGAAGCTTTCTTT.

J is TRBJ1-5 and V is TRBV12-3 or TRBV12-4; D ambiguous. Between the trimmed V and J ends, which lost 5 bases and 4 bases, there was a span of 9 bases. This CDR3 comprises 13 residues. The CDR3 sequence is CASSKDRNQPQHF. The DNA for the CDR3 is TGTGCCAGCAGTAAGGATAGGAATCAGCCCCAGCATTTT.

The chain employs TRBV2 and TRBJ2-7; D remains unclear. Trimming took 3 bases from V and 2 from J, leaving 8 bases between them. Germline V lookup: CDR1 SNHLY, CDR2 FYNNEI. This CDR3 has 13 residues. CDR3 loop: CASSDGSTYEQYF. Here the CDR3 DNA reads TGTGCCAGCAGTGATGGAAGCACCTACGAGCAGTACTTC.

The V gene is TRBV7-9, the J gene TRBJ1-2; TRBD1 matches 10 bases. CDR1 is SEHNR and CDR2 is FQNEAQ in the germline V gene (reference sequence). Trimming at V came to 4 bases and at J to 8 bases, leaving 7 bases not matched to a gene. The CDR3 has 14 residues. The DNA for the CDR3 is TGTGCCAGCAGCTACCCCGGGACAGGGGAAGGCTACACCTTC. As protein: CASSYPGTGEGYTF.

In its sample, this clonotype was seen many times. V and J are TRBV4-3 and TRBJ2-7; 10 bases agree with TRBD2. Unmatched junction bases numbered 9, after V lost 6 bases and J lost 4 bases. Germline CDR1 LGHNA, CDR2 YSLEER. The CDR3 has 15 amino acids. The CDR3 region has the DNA TGCGCCAGCAGTTTTGGCACGGGACTAGCGTACGAGCAGTACTTC. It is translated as CASSFGTGLAYEQYF.

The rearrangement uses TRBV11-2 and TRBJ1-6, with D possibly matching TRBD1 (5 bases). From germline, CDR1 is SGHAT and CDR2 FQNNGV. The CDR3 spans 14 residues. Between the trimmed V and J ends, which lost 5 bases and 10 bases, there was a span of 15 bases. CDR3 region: CASSRTRTRSPLHF. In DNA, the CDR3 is TGTGCCAGCAGCCGTACGCGGACAAGGTCACCCCTCCACTTT.

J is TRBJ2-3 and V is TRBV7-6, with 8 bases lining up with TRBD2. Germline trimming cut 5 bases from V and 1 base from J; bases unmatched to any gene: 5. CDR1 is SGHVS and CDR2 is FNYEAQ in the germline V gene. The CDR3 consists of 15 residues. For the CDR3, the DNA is TGTGCCAGCAGCCCGGGACTAGGCCGCACAGATACGCAGTATTTT. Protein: CASSPGLGRTDTQYF. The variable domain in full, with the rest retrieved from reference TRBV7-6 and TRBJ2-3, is GAGVSQSPRYKVTKRGQDVALRCDPISGHVSLYWYRQALGQGPEFLTYFNYEAQQDKSGLPNDRFSAERPEGSISTLTIQRTEQRDSAMYRCASSPGLGRTDTQYFGPGTRLTVL.

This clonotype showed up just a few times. The CDR3 bases are TGTGCCAGCAGTTTAGGGACTCCGGTATTGAACACTGAAGCTTTCTTT. This translates into CASSLGTPVLNTEAFF. J is TRBJ1-1 and V is TRBV12-3 or TRBV12-4; D is ambiguous. Trimming removed 1 base at V and 0 bases at J, with 12 bases between. The CDR3 is 16 residues long.

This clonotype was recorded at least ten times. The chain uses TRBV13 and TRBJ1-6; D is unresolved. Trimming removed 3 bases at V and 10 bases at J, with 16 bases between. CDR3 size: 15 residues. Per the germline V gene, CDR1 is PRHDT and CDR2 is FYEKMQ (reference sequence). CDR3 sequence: CASSFKEEGGSPLHF. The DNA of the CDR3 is TGTGCCAGCAGCTTTAAAGAGGAAGGAGGATCACCCCTCCACTTT.

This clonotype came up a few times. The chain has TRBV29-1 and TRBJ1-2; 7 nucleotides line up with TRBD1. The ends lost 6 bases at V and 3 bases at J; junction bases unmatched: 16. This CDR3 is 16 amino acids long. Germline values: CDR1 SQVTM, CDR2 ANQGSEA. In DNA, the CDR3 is TGCAGCGTCCTTAAAACAACCCAGGGGGTGGACTATGGCTACACCTTC. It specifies CSVLKTTQGVDYGYTF.

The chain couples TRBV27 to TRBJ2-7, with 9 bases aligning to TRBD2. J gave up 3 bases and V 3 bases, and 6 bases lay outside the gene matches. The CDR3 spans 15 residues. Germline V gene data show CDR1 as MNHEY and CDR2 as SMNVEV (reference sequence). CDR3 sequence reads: CASSLKSGGNYEQYF. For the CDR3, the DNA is TGTGCCAGCAGTTTGAAGAGCGGGGGGAACTACGAGCAGTACTTC.

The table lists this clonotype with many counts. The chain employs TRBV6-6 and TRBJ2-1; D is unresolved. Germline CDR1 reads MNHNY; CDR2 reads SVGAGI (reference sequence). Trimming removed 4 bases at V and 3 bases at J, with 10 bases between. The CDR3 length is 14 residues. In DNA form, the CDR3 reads TGTGCCAGCAGTTTAAGGCGGAACTACAATGAGCAGTTCTTC. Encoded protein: CASSLRRNYNEQFF.

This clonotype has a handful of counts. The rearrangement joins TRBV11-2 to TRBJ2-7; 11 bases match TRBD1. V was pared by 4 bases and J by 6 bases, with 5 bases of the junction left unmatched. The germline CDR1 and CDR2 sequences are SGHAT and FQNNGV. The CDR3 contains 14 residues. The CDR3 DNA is TGTGCCAGCAGCTCCCGGGACAGGGGGTCCGAGCAGTACTTC. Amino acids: CASSSRDRGSEQYF.

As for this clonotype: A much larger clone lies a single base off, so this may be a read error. CDR3 nucleotides: TGTGCCAGCAGCTCCGGAGCTTTCTTT. Translating gives CASSSGAFF. The chain recombines TRBV7-2 with TRBJ1-1; the D is unclear. This CDR3 is 9 amino acids long. Germline-derived CDR1 and CDR2 are SGHTA and FQGNSA. V lost 4 bases and J 10 bases, leaving 4 bases between the germline ends.

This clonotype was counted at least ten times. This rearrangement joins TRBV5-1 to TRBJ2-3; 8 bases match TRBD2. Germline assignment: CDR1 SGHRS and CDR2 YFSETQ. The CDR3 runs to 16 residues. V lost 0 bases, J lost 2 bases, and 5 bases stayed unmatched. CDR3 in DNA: TGCGCCAGCAGCTTGGCTCTAGCGGGTTACACAGATACGCAGTATTTT. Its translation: CASSLALAGYTDTQYF.

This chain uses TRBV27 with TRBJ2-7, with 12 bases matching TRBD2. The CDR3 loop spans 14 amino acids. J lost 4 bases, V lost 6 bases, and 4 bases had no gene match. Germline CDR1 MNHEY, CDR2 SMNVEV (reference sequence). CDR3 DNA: TGTGCCAGCAGAAGACTAGCGGGGGATTACGAGCAGTACGTC. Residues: CASRRLAGDYEQYV.

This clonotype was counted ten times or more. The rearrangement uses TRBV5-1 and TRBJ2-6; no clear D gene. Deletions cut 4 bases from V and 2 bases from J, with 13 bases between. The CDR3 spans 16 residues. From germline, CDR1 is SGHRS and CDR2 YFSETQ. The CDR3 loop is CASSPGRPTGANVLTF. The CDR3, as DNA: TGCGCCAGCAGCCCAGGACGGCCCACTGGGGCCAACGTCCTGACTTTC.

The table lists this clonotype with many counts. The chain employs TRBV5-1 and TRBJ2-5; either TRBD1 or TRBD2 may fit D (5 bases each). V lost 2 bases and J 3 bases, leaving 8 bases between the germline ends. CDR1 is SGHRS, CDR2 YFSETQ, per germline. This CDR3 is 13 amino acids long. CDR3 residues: CASSFVGEETQYF. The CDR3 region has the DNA TGCGCCAGCAGCTTTGTGGGGGAAGAGACCCAGTACTTC.

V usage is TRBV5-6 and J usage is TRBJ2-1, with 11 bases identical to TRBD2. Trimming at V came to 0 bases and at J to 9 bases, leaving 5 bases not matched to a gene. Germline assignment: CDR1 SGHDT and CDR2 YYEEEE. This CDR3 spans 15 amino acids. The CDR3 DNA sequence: TGTGCCAGCAGCTTGGTGTTTAGCGGGGGGGGTGAGCAGTTCTTC. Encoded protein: CASSLVFSGGGEQFF.

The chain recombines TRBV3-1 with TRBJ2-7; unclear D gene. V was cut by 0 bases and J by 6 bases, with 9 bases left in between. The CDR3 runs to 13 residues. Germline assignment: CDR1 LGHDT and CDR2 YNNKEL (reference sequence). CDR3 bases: TGTGCCAGCAGCCAAGATTTCTCTTCCGAGCAGTACTTC. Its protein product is CASSQDFSSEQYF.

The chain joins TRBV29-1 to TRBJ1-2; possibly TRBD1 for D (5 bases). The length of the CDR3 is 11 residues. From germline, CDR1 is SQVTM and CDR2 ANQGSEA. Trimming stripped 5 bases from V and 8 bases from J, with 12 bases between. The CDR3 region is CSVNWGDGYTF. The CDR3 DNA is TGCAGCGTTAACTGGGGGGACGGCTACACCTTC.

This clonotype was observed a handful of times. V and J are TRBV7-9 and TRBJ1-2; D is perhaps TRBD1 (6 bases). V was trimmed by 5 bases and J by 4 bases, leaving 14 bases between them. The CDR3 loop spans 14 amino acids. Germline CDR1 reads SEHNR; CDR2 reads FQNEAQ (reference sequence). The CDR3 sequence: CASSPDGGAYGYTF. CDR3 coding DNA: TGTGCCAGCAGCCCCGACGGGGGCGCCTATGGCTACACCTTC.

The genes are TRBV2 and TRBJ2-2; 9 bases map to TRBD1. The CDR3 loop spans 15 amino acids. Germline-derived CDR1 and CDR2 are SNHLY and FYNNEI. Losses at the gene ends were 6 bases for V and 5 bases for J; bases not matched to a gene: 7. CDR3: CASSKQGAQTGELFF. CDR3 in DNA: TGTGCCAGCAGCAAACAGGGGGCTCAAACCGGGGAGCTGTTTTTT.

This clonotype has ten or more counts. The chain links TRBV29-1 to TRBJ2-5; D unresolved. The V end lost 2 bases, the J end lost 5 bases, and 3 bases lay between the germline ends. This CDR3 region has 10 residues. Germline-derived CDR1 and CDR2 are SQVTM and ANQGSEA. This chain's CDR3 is CSVESETQYF. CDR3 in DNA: TGCAGCGTTGAAAGCGAGACCCAGTACTTC. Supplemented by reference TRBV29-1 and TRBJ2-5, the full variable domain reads SAVISQKPSRDICQRGTSLTIQCQVDSQVTMMFWYRQQPGQSLTLIATANQGSEATYESGFVIDKFPISRPNLTFSTLTVSNMSPEDSSIYLCSVESETQYFGPGTRLLVL.